The T cell receptor (beta chain) under discussion was sequenced for a study of blood T cell repertoires in COVID-19. As for the study in general: The United States, Italy and Spain were the sources of the acute and convalescent COVID-19 samples. From T cells, B-cell-depleted T cells, or PBMCs came the material, which was cDNA or gDNA.

CDR1 MGHRA and CDR2 YSYEKL come from the germline V gene. This CDR3 is built from 15 residues. Between the trimmed V and J ends, which lost 1 base and 10 bases, there was a span of 19 bases. Original handling: Reference gene primers were amplified, and this amplification served to estimate nucleated cell counts. Measured with immunoSEQ multiplex PCR; TCRdb has only the in-frame clones, and not every one. That table is the source of V, J and clone size, and D and trimming were worked out from the DNA. The data show over 30,000 clones, with roughly nine tenths seen just once and under 30% held by the top ten.

The sequenced sample was peripheral blood. The receptor was isolated from a woman aged 80 or over with active or convalescent COVID-19. The genes are TRBV4-1 and TRBJ2-5, with TRBD2 as a possible D gene (6 bases). DNA for the CDR3: TGCGCCAGCAGCCAAGCGGGGGTCCTTAGTTGGGACCAGTACTTC. Its protein product is CASSQAGVLSWDQYF.